This entry lists 18 T cell receptor beta chains sequenced from one sample in a study of response to subunit inactivated influenza vaccine. One entry per CDR3 protein, called by TCRdb with MiXCR from the RT-PCR reads. The sample gives 500,000 to 550,000 distinct CDR3 sequences, under 30% of which show up once; about 2.8% is in the top ten. These same records also appear under a second study, on T cells expressing NK-cell markers. In that study: Scientists made TCR beta cDNA using 5'RACE template switching with UMIs.

The source material was CD4+ T cells sorted from PBMCs, sampled 11 to 12 days after vaccination. These receptor sequences come from a man in his fifties or sixties who received an inactivated influenza vaccine.

The chain has TRBV6-2 or TRBV6-3 and TRBJ1-5, with 8 bases fitting TRBD1. This CDR3 spans 16 amino acids. The junction had 7 bases not matched to a gene; V was cut back by 5 bases and J by 1 base. The germline V gene has CDR1 MNHEY and CDR2 SVGEGT. CDR3: CASSRTGKVSNQPQHF. The CDR3 bases are TGTGCCAGCAGTAGGACAGGGAAGGTGAGCAATCAGCCCCAGCATTTT.

V and J are TRBV24-1 and TRBJ2-1; perhaps TRBD1 as D (5 bases). The CDR3 is made up of 16 amino acids. The germline CDR1 and CDR2 sequences are KGHDR and SFDVKD. The germline V and J ends were trimmed by 0 bases and 0 bases, with 8 bases remaining between them. CDR3 nucleotides: TGTGCCACCAGTGATTTGAGGCAGGGCTCCTACAATGAGCAGTTCTTC. It is translated as CATSDLRQGSYNEQFF.

This chain links TRBV19 with TRBJ2-3, with D tentatively TRBD2 (6 bases). This CDR3 is built from 12 residues. In germline, CDR1 is LNHDA, CDR2 SQIVND (reference sequence). V was cut by 5 bases and J by 7 bases, with 10 bases left in between. Here the CDR3 DNA reads TGTGCCAGTAGTTCTAGCGTGAATACGCAGTATTTT. Protein sequence: CASSSSVNTQYF.

The rearrangement joins TRBV20-1 to TRBJ2-7, with D perhaps TRBD2 (6 bases). With 3 bases removed from V and 0 bases from J, the gap between germline ends came to 15 bases. The CDR3 is 15 amino acids. CDR1 DFQATT and CDR2 SNEGSKA come from the germline V gene (reference sequence). The CDR3 DNA sequence: TGCAGTGCTAGTCGCCTAGCGCGGGACTCCTACGAGCAGTACTTC. Translated, it gives CSASRLARDSYEQYF.

This chain uses TRBV4-1 with TRBJ2-3, with D possibly TRBD2 on 6 matching bases. Germline CDR1 and CDR2: MGHRA and YSYEKL. V was pared by 4 bases and J by 4 bases, with 15 bases between. This CDR3 has 15 amino acids. The CDR3 nucleotides read TGCGCCAGCAGCCCGCCCCCCGGGAGTTCAGATACGCAGTATTTT. It encodes CASSPPPGSSDTQYF.

The chain is built from TRBV20-1 and TRBJ2-7; 11 positions agree with TRBD2. Germline-derived CDR1 and CDR2 are DFQATT and SNEGSKA (reference sequence). V shed 4 bases and J 3 bases; nucleotides not matched to a gene: 5. The length of the CDR3 is 14 residues. This CDR3 reads CSATWTSGLYEQYF. CDR3 sequence (DNA): TGCAGTGCTACGTGGACTAGCGGGCTCTACGAGCAGTACTTC.

The table lists this clonotype with many counts. This chain connects TRBV10-3 to TRBJ2-1, with TRBD2 matching over 12 bases. V was clipped by 6 bases and J by 8 bases; unmatched bases: 11. The CDR3 has 16 residues. Germline values: CDR1 ENHRY, CDR2 SYGVKD. This CDR3 is CAIRPTGLAGLHEQFF. CDR3 DNA: TGTGCCATCAGACCCACAGGACTAGCGGGGTTACATGAGCAGTTCTTC.

This clonotype occurred once. This chain connects TRBV10-3 to TRBJ1-2, with D possibly TRBD1 on 5 matching bases. The V end lost 0 bases, the J end lost 4 bases, and 12 bases lay between the germline ends. Germline CDR1 and CDR2: ENHRY and SYGVKD. The CDR3 has 15 residues. CDR3 sequence reads: CAISESSRDSYGYTF. In DNA, the CDR3 is TGTGCCATCAGTGAGTCGAGCCGGGACTCCTATGGCTACACCTTC.

This clonotype occurred a few times. A read error may explain this, as a much larger clone is one base away. The J gene is TRBJ2-2, the V gene TRBV5-1, with TRBD2 matching over 9 bases. CDR3 length equals 15 residues. After removal of 2 bases from V and 1 base from J, the junction contained 0 bases not matched to a gene. The germline gives CDR1 SGHRS, CDR2 YFSETQ. CDR3 loop: CASSFSGRNTGELFF. In DNA, the CDR3 is TGCGCCAGCAGCTTTAGCGGGAGGAACACCGGGGAGCTGTTTTTT. The full variable domain, rest sourced from reference TRBV5-1 and TRBJ2-2, is KAGVTQTPRYLIKTRGQQVTLSCSPISGHRSVSWYQQTPGQGLQFLFEYFSETQRNKGNFPGRFSGRQFSNSRSEMNVSTLELGDSALYLCASSFSGRNTGELFFGEGSRLTVL.

There are a few counts of this clonotype. The rearrangement links TRBV4-3 to TRBJ2-5; possibly TRBD2 for D (5 bases). This CDR3 region has 15 residues. Per germline, CDR1 LGHNA and CDR2 YSLEER. Trimming removed 1 base at V and 3 bases at J, with 12 bases between. The CDR3 DNA reads as TGCGCCAGCAGCCAAGGGAGACTGAGGGAAGAGACCCAGTACTTC. Translation: CASSQGRLREETQYF.

This chain's CDR3 is CASAGRGGNTQYF. The CDR3, as DNA: TGTGCCAGCGCCGGGAGGGGTGGTAATACGCAGTATTTT. The chain employs TRBV7-2 and TRBJ2-3; 8 nucleotides agree with TRBD2. CDR1 SGHTA and CDR2 FQGNSA come from the germline V gene. The CDR3 consists of 13 residues. The junction had 8 bases not matched to a gene; V was cut back by 8 bases and J by 7 bases. The whole variable domain, remainder taken from reference TRBV7-2 and TRBJ2-3, is GAGVSQSPSNKVTEKGKDVELRCDPISGHTALYWYRQSLGQGLEFLIYFQGNSAPDKSGLPSDRFSAERTGGSVSTLTIQRTQQEDSAVYLCASAGRGGNTQYFGPGTRLTVL.

The genes are TRBV6-2 or TRBV6-3 and TRBJ2-1; D is uncertain. Germline lookup yields CDR1 MNHEY and CDR2 SVGEGT. The germline V and J ends were trimmed by 0 bases and 3 bases, with 18 bases remaining between them. There are 18 residues in the CDR3. CDR3 protein: CASSYSKRRIGNYNEQFF. The CDR3 nucleotides are TGTGCCAGCAGTTACTCGAAGCGTCGAATAGGGAACTACAATGAGCAGTTCTTC.

This clonotype was seen only a few times. The chain uses TRBV20-1 and TRBJ2-3, with 9 bases aligning to TRBD2. The CDR3 loop spans 14 amino acids. CDR1 and CDR2 from the germline V gene are DFQATT and SNEGSKA (reference sequence). V lost 3 bases to trimming and J lost 5 bases; unmatched junction nucleotides: 6. Written as DNA, the CDR3 is TGCAGTGCTAGTTTGGCTAGCGGGATAGATACGCAGTATTTT. Its protein is CSASLASGIDTQYF.

The chain joins TRBV24-1 to TRBJ1-5, with D possibly being TRBD1 (5 bases). With 2 bases removed from V and 9 bases from J, the gap between germline ends came to 10 bases. This CDR3 spans 13 amino acids. Germline-derived CDR1 and CDR2 are KGHDR and SFDVKD. CDR3 amino acids: CATSDWGFGPQHF. The CDR3 DNA is TGTGCCACCAGTGATTGGGGCTTCGGGCCCCAGCATTTT.

This rearrangement joins TRBV2 to TRBJ2-1; tentative D call: TRBD1 (6 bases). Per the germline V gene, CDR1 is SNHLY and CDR2 is FYNNEI. Trimming took 3 bases from V and 4 from J, leaving 7 bases between them. CDR3 length: 13 residues. The CDR3 nucleotides are TGTGCCAGCAGTGACAGGGGTTACAATGAGCAGTTCTTC. It is translated as CASSDRGYNEQFF.

The chain is built from TRBV29-1 and TRBJ2-3; TRBD1 agrees at 9 bases. V trimming: 6 bases; J trimming: 5 bases; junction bases outside the gene matches: 9. The germline CDR1 and CDR2 sequences are SQVTM and ANQGSEA. The CDR3 totals 14 residues. The DNA for the CDR3 is TGCAGCGTGTTCCGGGACAGGGTTTTAGATACGCAGTATTTT. This codes for CSVFRDRVLDTQYF.

The rearrangement links TRBV5-1 to TRBJ2-3; 7 bases match TRBD2. This CDR3 comprises 14 residues. Per the germline V gene, CDR1 is SGHRS and CDR2 is YFSETQ. After removal of 5 bases from V and 3 bases from J, the junction contained 6 bases not matched to a gene. This chain's CDR3 is CASRWEGMTDTQYF. CDR3 DNA sequence: TGCGCCAGCAGGTGGGAGGGAATGACAGATACGCAGTATTTT.

This clonotype came up many times. V and J are TRBV20-1 and TRBJ1-5; D may be TRBD1 (6 bases). Germline values: CDR1 DFQATT, CDR2 SNEGSKA (reference sequence). Trimming took off 1 base at V and 4 bases at J, with 14 bases between the two ends. This CDR3 contains 15 residues. The CDR3 DNA reads TGCAGTGCTAGAGCCACTTCGCAGGGGAATCAGCCCCAGCATTTT. Translating it yields CSARATSQGNQPQHF.